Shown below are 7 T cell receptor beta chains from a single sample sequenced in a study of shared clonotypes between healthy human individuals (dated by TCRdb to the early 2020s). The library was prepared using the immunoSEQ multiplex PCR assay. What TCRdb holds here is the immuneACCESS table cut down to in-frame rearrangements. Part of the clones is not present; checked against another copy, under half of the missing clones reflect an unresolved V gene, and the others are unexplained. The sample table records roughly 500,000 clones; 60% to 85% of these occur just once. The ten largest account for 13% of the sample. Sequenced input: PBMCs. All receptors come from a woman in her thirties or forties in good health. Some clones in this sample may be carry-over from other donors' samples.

DNA for the CDR3: TGTGCCAGCAGCCCGCCGACTAGCGGGAGCGCCGGGGAGCTGTTTTTT. It yields the protein CASSPPTSGSAGELFF. The chain uses TRBV5-4 and TRBJ2-2; 12 bases are shared with TRBD2. Germline lookup yields CDR1 SGHNT and CDR2 YYREEE (reference sequence). The CDR3 sequence is 16 residues long. V shed 4 bases, J shed 6 bases, and the junction held 7 bases outside the gene matches.

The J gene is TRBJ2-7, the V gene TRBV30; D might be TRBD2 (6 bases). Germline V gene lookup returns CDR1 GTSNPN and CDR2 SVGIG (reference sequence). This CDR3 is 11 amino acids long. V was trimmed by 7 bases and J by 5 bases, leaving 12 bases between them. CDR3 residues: CASRLVDEQYF. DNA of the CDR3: TGTGCCTCCAGACTAGTAGACGAGCAGTACTTC.

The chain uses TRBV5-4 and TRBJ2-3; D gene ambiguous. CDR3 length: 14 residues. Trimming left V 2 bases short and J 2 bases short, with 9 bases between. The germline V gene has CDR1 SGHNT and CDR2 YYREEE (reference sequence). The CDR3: CASSFEINTDTQYF. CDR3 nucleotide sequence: TGTGCCAGCAGCTTCGAAATCAACACAGATACGCAGTATTTT. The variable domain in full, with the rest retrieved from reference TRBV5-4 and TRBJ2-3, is ETGVTQSPTHLIKTRGQQVTLRCSSQSGHNTVSWYQQALGQGPQFIFQYYREEENGRGNFPPRFSGLQFPNYSSELNVNALELDDSALYLCASSFEINTDTQYFGPGTRLTVL.

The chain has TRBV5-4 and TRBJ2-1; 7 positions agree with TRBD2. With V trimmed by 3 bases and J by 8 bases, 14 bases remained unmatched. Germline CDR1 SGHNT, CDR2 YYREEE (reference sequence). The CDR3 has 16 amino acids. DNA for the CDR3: TGTGCCAGCAGCTCTGGCCTCGGCGGGAGATTGGATGAGCAGTTCTTC. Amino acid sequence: CASSSGLGGRLDEQFF.

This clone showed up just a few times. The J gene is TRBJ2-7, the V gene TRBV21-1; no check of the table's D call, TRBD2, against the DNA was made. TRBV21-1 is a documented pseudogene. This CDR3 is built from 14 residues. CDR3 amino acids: CASSKETPTYEQYF. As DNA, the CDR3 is TGTGCCAGCAGCAAGGAGACTCCCACCTACGAGCAGTACTTC.

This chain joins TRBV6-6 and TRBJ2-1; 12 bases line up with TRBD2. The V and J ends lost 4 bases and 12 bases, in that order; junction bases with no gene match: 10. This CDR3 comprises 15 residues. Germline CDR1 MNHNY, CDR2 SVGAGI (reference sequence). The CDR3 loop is CASSSTSGSSIVQFF. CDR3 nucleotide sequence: TGTGCCAGCAGTTCGACTAGCGGGAGTAGTATTGTGCAGTTCTTC.

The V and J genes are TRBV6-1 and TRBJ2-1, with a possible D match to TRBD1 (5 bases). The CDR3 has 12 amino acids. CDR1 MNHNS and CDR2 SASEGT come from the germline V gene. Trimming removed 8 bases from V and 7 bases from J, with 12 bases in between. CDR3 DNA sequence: TGTGCCAGCGGGGCCTTTCCGAATGAGCAGTTCTTC. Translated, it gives CASGAFPNEQFF.